The rows below give T cell receptor beta chains drawn from one sample of a study of blood T cell repertoires in COVID-19. The table came from immunoSEQ multiplex PCR; TCRdb's copy has only in-frame clones and leaves some out. The data contain more than 350,000 clones, 70% to 90% of them seen just once; the ten biggest clones take up 1.4% to 1.5%. Specimen: PBMCs or T cells enriched from blood (not recorded which). Receptor source: a woman aged 18-29 years who had been exposed to COVID-19. Both conserved end residues are part of each CDR3. Each record gives: J gene, D gene, clone size, V gene, CDR3 DNA, CDR3 protein. The D gene is left open where the match is weak. Size is omitted from some rows. Given values are once, few, many or a class for expanded clones.

J gene: TRBJ2-7; D gene: NA; clone size: NA; V gene: TRBV11-1; CDR3 DNA: TGTGCCAGCAGCTTAACAGGGAACGAGCAGTACTTC; CDR3 protein: CASSLTGNEQYF
J gene: TRBJ1-3; D gene: TRBD1; clone size: NA; V gene: TRBV7-9; CDR3 DNA: TGTGCCAGCAGCATGGACAGGGGAAACACCATATATTTT; CDR3 protein: CASSMDRGNTIYF
J gene: TRBJ2-1; D gene: NA; clone size: NA; V gene: TRBV19; CDR3 DNA: TGTGCCAGTAGTCCAACTTCGTCCCTCTACAATGAGCAGTTCTTC; CDR3 protein: CASSPTSSLYNEQFF
J gene: TRBJ2-3; D gene: NA; clone size: NA; V gene: TRBV7-9; CDR3 DNA: TGTGCCAGCAGCTTAGCGTCTCGCACAGATACGCAGTATTTT; CDR3 protein: CASSLASRTDTQYF
J gene: TRBJ2-2; D gene: NA; clone size: NA; V gene: TRBV7-6; CDR3 DNA: TGTGCCAGCAGCTTAAGAACGGGAGTAGGGGATACCGGGGAGCTGTTTTTT; CDR3 protein: CASSLRTGVGDTGELFF
J gene: TRBJ1-4; D gene: TRBD1; clone size: once; V gene: TRBV18; CDR3 DNA: TGTGCCAGCTCACCTGTGACAGGGGATCGCGAAAAACTGTTTTTT; CDR3 protein: CASSPVTGDREKLFF
J gene: TRBJ2-5; D gene: TRBD1; clone size: NA; V gene: TRBV4-2; CDR3 DNA: TGTGCCAGCAGCCAAGAGAGGACAGGGGGCCCACAAAGTGAGACCCAGTACTTC; CDR3 protein: CASSQERTGGPQSETQYF
J gene: TRBJ1-6; D gene: TRBD1; clone size: once; V gene: TRBV7-6; CDR3 DNA: TGTGCCAGCAGCTTATCCCCGGGACAGGGGTATTCACCCCTCCACTTT; CDR3 protein: CASSLSPGQGYSPLHF
J gene: TRBJ2-7; D gene: NA; clone size: NA; V gene: TRBV18; CDR3 DNA: TGTGCCAGCTCGATATACCATCACAACGAGCAGTACTTC; CDR3 protein: CASSIYHHNEQYF
J gene: TRBJ1-6; D gene: NA; clone size: NA; V gene: TRBV21-1; CDR3 DNA: TGTGCCAGCAGCAAGGCAGACAGGACCTACACCTATAATTCACCCCTCCACTTT; CDR3 protein: CASSKADRTYTYNSPLHF
J gene: TRBJ2-7; D gene: TRBD2; clone size: NA; V gene: TRBV28; CDR3 DNA: TGTGCCAGCAGGTCTGGGACTAGCGGGGGGGCTGGAGAGCAGTACTTC; CDR3 protein: CASRSGTSGGAGEQYF
J gene: TRBJ2-1; D gene: NA; clone size: NA; V gene: TRBV7-6; CDR3 DNA: TGTGCCAGCAGCTTAGGGGGAGGCTACGATGAGCAGTTCTTC; CDR3 protein: CASSLGGGYDEQFF
J gene: TRBJ1-6; D gene: TRBD1; clone size: NA; V gene: TRBV6-5; CDR3 DNA: TGTGCCAGCACCCCGGGACAGCATAATTCACCCCTCCACTTT; CDR3 protein: CASTPGQHNSPLHF
J gene: TRBJ2-7; D gene: NA; clone size: few; V gene: TRBV11-2; CDR3 DNA: TGTGCCAGCAGCGAGATCTACGAGCAGTACTTC; CDR3 protein: CASSEIYEQYF
J gene: TRBJ2-5; D gene: TRBD1; clone size: NA; V gene: TRBV5-4; CDR3 DNA: TGTGCCAGCAGCACCCGACAGGGGGCCGAGGAGACCCAGTACTTC; CDR3 protein: CASSTRQGAEETQYF
J gene: TRBJ2-1; D gene: NA; clone size: NA; V gene: TRBV11-3; CDR3 DNA: TGTGCCAGCAGCCGACGGGGGGCGGGCGAGCAGTTCTTC; CDR3 protein: CASSRRGAGEQFF
J gene: TRBJ1-3; D gene: NA; clone size: few; V gene: TRBV18; CDR3 DNA: TGTGCCAGCTCCCCCGACTCTGCTGCTGGAAACACCATATATTTT; CDR3 protein: CASSPDSAAGNTIYF
J gene: TRBJ2-2; D gene: NA; clone size: NA; V gene: TRBV11-2; CDR3 DNA: TGTGCCAGCAGCCGCCAGAGAGGGCCGGGCACCGGGGAGCTGTTTTTT; CDR3 protein: CASSRQRGPGTGELFF
J gene: TRBJ2-5; D gene: TRBD2; clone size: NA; V gene: TRBV5-1; CDR3 DNA: TGCGCCAGCAGCTTCGGTCCAGCGGGAGTGCAAGAGACCCAGTACTTC; CDR3 protein: CASSFGPAGVQETQYF
J gene: TRBJ2-3; D gene: NA; clone size: NA; V gene: TRBV28; CDR3 DNA: TGTGCCAGCACAGAAGGACAGTTCACAGATACGCAGTATTTT; CDR3 protein: CASTEGQFTDTQYF
J gene: TRBJ2-2; D gene: TRBD2; clone size: NA; V gene: TRBV7-6; CDR3 DNA: TGTGCCAGCAGCTCCCGACTAGCATCAAACACCGGGGAGCTGTTTTTT; CDR3 protein: CASSSRLASNTGELFF
J gene: TRBJ2-2; D gene: NA; clone size: NA; V gene: TRBV6-5; CDR3 DNA: TGTGCCAGCAGTTACTCGGCAGGGTACACCGGGGAGCTGTTTTTT; CDR3 protein: CASSYSAGYTGELFF
J gene: TRBJ2-7; D gene: NA; clone size: NA; V gene: TRBV3-1/TRBV3-2; CDR3 DNA: TGTGCCAGCAGCCTTAGCTACGAGCAGTACTTC; CDR3 protein: CASSLSYEQYF
J gene: TRBJ2-2; D gene: TRBD1; clone size: NA; V gene: TRBV7-9; CDR3 DNA: TGTGCCAGCAGCCCGCACAGGGGTGGGGGCACCGGGGAGCTGTTTTTT; CDR3 protein: CASSPHRGGGTGELFF
J gene: TRBJ2-3; D gene: TRBD2; clone size: NA; V gene: TRBV28; CDR3 DNA: TGTGCCAGCAGTTCCCATACTAGCGGGGGGGCAACGGATACGCAGTATTTT; CDR3 protein: CASSSHTSGGATDTQYF
J gene: TRBJ1-5; D gene: NA; clone size: NA; V gene: TRBV6-6; CDR3 DNA: TGTGCCAGCAGTTACTCCGTAAGTGGAGTCAATCAGCCCCAGCATTTT; CDR3 protein: CASSYSVSGVNQPQHF
J gene: TRBJ1-2; D gene: NA; clone size: NA; V gene: TRBV3-1/TRBV3-2; CDR3 DNA: TGTGCCAGCAGCCAAGGAGTATATGGCTACACCTTC; CDR3 protein: CASSQGVYGYTF
J gene: TRBJ1-1; D gene: NA; clone size: NA; V gene: TRBV2; CDR3 DNA: TGTGCCCATGAACAGGGCAAAAGGAACACTGAAGCTTTCTTT; CDR3 protein: CAHEQGKRNTEAFF
J gene: TRBJ2-7; D gene: NA; clone size: NA; V gene: TRBV28; CDR3 DNA: TGTGCCAGCATACGGCCAGGGGCCTACGAGCAGTACTTC; CDR3 protein: CASIRPGAYEQYF
J gene: TRBJ2-7; D gene: NA; clone size: few; V gene: TRBV12-3/TRBV12-4; CDR3 DNA: TGTGCCAGCACCCGGGTGGGAGCGGAGCAGTACTTC; CDR3 protein: CASTRVGAEQYF
J gene: TRBJ2-3; D gene: NA; clone size: NA; V gene: TRBV5-5; CDR3 DNA: TGTGCCAGCAGCCTAACCACAGATACGCAGTATTTT; CDR3 protein: CASSLTTDTQYF
J gene: TRBJ2-7; D gene: TRBD1; clone size: NA; V gene: TRBV10-3; CDR3 DNA: TGTGCCATCAGGGGGACAGCCGCCGGCTACGAGCAGTACTTC; CDR3 protein: CAIRGTAAGYEQYF
J gene: TRBJ2-7; D gene: TRBD2; clone size: NA; V gene: TRBV7-9; CDR3 DNA: TGTGCCAGCAGCTTCCGACTAGCGGGAGAACCCGAGCAGTACTTC; CDR3 protein: CASSFRLAGEPEQYF
J gene: TRBJ2-7; D gene: TRBD1; clone size: NA; V gene: TRBV4-1; CDR3 DNA: TGCGCCAGCAGCCAAGATAGGACAGGGCTATACGAGCAGTACTTC; CDR3 protein: CASSQDRTGLYEQYF
J gene: TRBJ2-3; D gene: NA; clone size: once; V gene: TRBV27; CDR3 DNA: TGTGCCAGCAGCCGTGTCCCAGATACGCAGTATTTT; CDR3 protein: CASSRVPDTQYF
J gene: TRBJ1-5; D gene: NA; clone size: NA; V gene: TRBV7-2; CDR3 DNA: TGTGCCAGCAGCCAGAGGGGGGGTCAGCCCCAGCATTTT; CDR3 protein: CASSQRGGQPQHF
J gene: TRBJ2-3; D gene: NA; clone size: NA; V gene: TRBV10-3; CDR3 DNA: TGTGCCATCAGTGAGCTCTCAGATACGCAGTATTTT; CDR3 protein: CAISELSDTQYF
J gene: TRBJ2-7; D gene: TRBD1; clone size: NA; V gene: TRBV5-1; CDR3 DNA: TGCGCCAGCAGCGGGGGACAGGGCTACGAGCAGTACTTC; CDR3 protein: CASSGGQGYEQYF
J gene: TRBJ1-4; D gene: NA; clone size: NA; V gene: TRBV6-4; CDR3 DNA: TGTGCCAGCAGTGCCGACAGTGCAACTAATGAAAAACTGTTTTTT; CDR3 protein: CASSADSATNEKLFF
J gene: TRBJ2-3; D gene: TRBD1; clone size: NA; V gene: TRBV7-9; CDR3 DNA: TGTGCCAGCAGCTTACGGACAGGGGCCGGAGATACGCAGTATTTT; CDR3 protein: CASSLRTGAGDTQYF
J gene: TRBJ1-2; D gene: NA; clone size: NA; V gene: TRBV7-9; CDR3 DNA: TGTGCCAGCAGCTTAGTGTCAACAGGCGGCGGGACGCTCGGCTATGGCTACACCTTC; CDR3 protein: CASSLVSTGGGTLGYGYTF
J gene: TRBJ1-4; D gene: TRBD1; clone size: NA; V gene: TRBV9; CDR3 DNA: TGTGCCAGCAGCACCACAGGGGCAACTAATGAAAAACTGTTTTTT; CDR3 protein: CASSTTGATNEKLFF
J gene: TRBJ2-3; D gene: TRBD2; clone size: NA; V gene: TRBV2; CDR3 DNA: TGTGCCAGCTTTGCTAGCGGGGGAGCGGGTACGCAGTATTTT; CDR3 protein: CASFASGGAGTQYF
J gene: TRBJ1-6; D gene: NA; clone size: NA; V gene: TRBV4-1; CDR3 DNA: TGCGCCAGCAGCCTAGCTGAGACGAGCTCCTATAATTCACCCCTCCACTTT; CDR3 protein: CASSLAETSSYNSPLHF
J gene: TRBJ2-3; D gene: NA; clone size: NA; V gene: TRBV6-5; CDR3 DNA: TGTGCCAGCAGAAAAGGACTTTCTTCGGCAGATACGCAGTATTTT; CDR3 protein: CASRKGLSSADTQYF
J gene: TRBJ1-2; D gene: TRBD1; clone size: NA; V gene: TRBV20-1; CDR3 DNA: TGCAGTGCTAGTAGACTGGACAGGGAGTCTGGCTACACCTTC; CDR3 protein: CSASRLDRESGYTF
J gene: TRBJ1-1; D gene: NA; clone size: NA; V gene: TRBV5-1; CDR3 DNA: TGCGCCAGCAGCACAAGGGAGGGTTGGAGCACTGAAGCTTTCTTT; CDR3 protein: CASSTREGWSTEAFF
J gene: TRBJ2-7; D gene: TRBD2; clone size: NA; V gene: TRBV7-2; CDR3 DNA: TGTGCCAGCAGCTTAATCGCGACTAGCGGTAGCTCCTACGAGCAGTACTTC; CDR3 protein: CASSLIATSGSSYEQYF
J gene: TRBJ2-5; D gene: TRBD2; clone size: once; V gene: TRBV7-2; CDR3 DNA: TGTGCCAGCAGCTCAGCGGGAGGTGGGGAGACCCAGTACTTC; CDR3 protein: CASSSAGGGETQYF
J gene: TRBJ2-2; D gene: NA; clone size: NA; V gene: TRBV11-3; CDR3 DNA: TGTGCCAGCAGCTCCTCGGACACCGGGGAGCTGTTTTTT; CDR3 protein: CASSSSDTGELFF
J gene: TRBJ1-6; D gene: NA; clone size: NA; V gene: TRBV5-4; CDR3 DNA: TGTGCCAGCAGCTTGTGGGGAGGAAGTAATTCACCCCTCCACTTT; CDR3 protein: CASSLWGGSNSPLHF
J gene: TRBJ2-7; D gene: TRBD2; clone size: NA; V gene: TRBV7-2; CDR3 DNA: TGTGCCAGCAGCTTCGGGACTAGCGGGAACGAGCAGTACTTC; CDR3 protein: CASSFGTSGNEQYF
J gene: TRBJ2-2; D gene: TRBD2; clone size: NA; V gene: TRBV5-1; CDR3 DNA: TGCGCCAGCAGCTTCGGCGGGAGGGCCGGAACCGGGGAGCTGTTTTTT; CDR3 protein: CASSFGGRAGTGELFF
J gene: TRBJ1-4; D gene: NA; clone size: NA; V gene: TRBV5-1; CDR3 DNA: TGCGCCAGCAGCTTGAAGGGGGAAGTTGAAAAACTGTTTTTT; CDR3 protein: CASSLKGEVEKLFF
J gene: TRBJ1-6; D gene: NA; clone size: NA; V gene: TRBV5-6; CDR3 DNA: TGTGCCAGCAGCTTGGCGGGGTCCTATAATTCACCCCTCCACTTT; CDR3 protein: CASSLAGSYNSPLHF
J gene: TRBJ1-4; D gene: NA; clone size: once; V gene: TRBV25-1; CDR3 DNA: TGTGCCAGCAGTGGGCAACAGGGAGCAACTAATGAAAAACTGTTTTTT; CDR3 protein: CASSGQQGATNEKLFF
J gene: TRBJ2-5; D gene: TRBD2; clone size: NA; V gene: TRBV28; CDR3 DNA: TGTGCCAGCAGTGGCCTTATTGGACTAGCGGGAGGCGGGGAGACCCAGTACTTC; CDR3 protein: CASSGLIGLAGGGETQYF